The 26 T cell receptor beta chains reported below all come from one sample, sequenced in a study of cytomegalovirus exposure and HLA in healthy donors. The PCR was carried out with 60 Vbeta primers and 13 Jbeta primers. Assay used: immunoSEQ multiplex PCR; TCRdb lists only in-frame clones, some missing. Here the sample spans around 100,000 clones, roughly four fifths being singletons. Sequencing input: PBMCs. These receptors were taken from a man aged 30-40 years in good health and CMV-seropositive.

In this sample, this clone turned up once. V usage is TRBV6-5 and J usage is TRBJ1-1; no clear D gene. The germline V gene encodes CDR1 MNHEY and CDR2 SVGAGI. This CDR3 comprises 14 residues. V was trimmed by 4 bases and J by 0 bases, leaving 9 bases between them. The CDR3 protein is CASSSAQLNTEAFF. The CDR3 DNA sequence: TGTGCCAGCAGTTCCGCACAGCTGAACACTGAAGCTTTCTTT.

The chain combines TRBV7-6 with TRBJ2-2; a possible D gene is TRBD2 (6 bases). The CDR3 extends over 16 amino acids. Germline loops: CDR1 SGHVS, CDR2 FNYEAQ. With 7 bases removed from V and 4 bases from J, the gap between germline ends came to 19 bases. This CDR3 reads CASTLFSTSLTGELFF. CDR3 nucleotide sequence: TGTGCCAGCACCCTCTTTAGTACTAGCCTCACCGGGGAGCTGTTTTTT.

This clone was counted between two and nine times. The genes are TRBV4-3 and TRBJ2-7, with 7 nucleotides matching TRBD2. The V segment lost 0 bases and the J segment 4 bases; nucleotides outside the gene matches: 6. The CDR3 totals 15 residues. Germline V CDR1 and CDR2: LGHNA, YSLEER. CDR3 sequence reads: CASSQDLMGGYEQYF. For the CDR3, the DNA is TGCGCCAGCAGCCAAGATCTTATGGGAGGGTACGAGCAGTACTTC.

The chain carries TRBV2 and TRBJ2-3; no clear D. This CDR3 comprises 14 residues. Germline CDR1 reads SNHLY; CDR2 reads FYNNEI. Trimming left V 4 bases short and J 1 base short, with 9 bases between. The CDR3 reads CASSAVPRTDTQYF. As DNA, the CDR3 is TGTGCCAGCAGTGCGGTACCTCGCACAGATACGCAGTATTTT. The whole variable domain, remainder taken from reference TRBV2 and TRBJ2-3, is EPEVTQTPSHQVTQMGQEVILRCVPISNHLYFYWYRQILGQKVEFLVSFYNNEISEKSEIFDDQFSVERPDGSNFTLKIRSTKLEDSAMYFCASSAVPRTDTQYFGPGTRLTVL.

The rearrangement joins TRBV5-4 to TRBJ1-2; TRBD1 is a possible D gene (5 bases). The CDR3 extends over 15 amino acids. Trimming shortened V by 0 bases and J by 0 bases, and 9 bases separated the two germline ends. Germline loops: CDR1 SGHNT, CDR2 YYREEE (reference sequence). CDR3 nucleotide sequence: TGTGCCAGCAGCTTGGGCAGGGTAGCTAACTATGGCTACACCTTC. Translation gives CASSLGRVANYGYTF.

The chain links TRBV21-1 to TRBJ2-2; the table's D call, TRBD2, was not checked against the DNA. TRBV21-1 is a known pseudogene. The CDR3 is made up of 23 amino acids. The CDR3 nucleotides are TGTGCCAGCAGCAAAGGGCCGGTCGGTGGAGCGGGAGGGCCTATGAAACCCACCGGGGAGCTGTTTTTT. Its protein is CASSKGPVGGAGGPMKPTGELFF.

This clone was counted a few times. This chain uses TRBV4-1 with TRBJ1-1; tentatively, D is TRBD1 (5 bases). This CDR3 comprises 12 residues. Germline lookup yields CDR1 MGHRA and CDR2 YSYEKL. V lost 8 bases to trimming and J lost 4 bases, with 11 bases between them. Here the CDR3 DNA reads TGCGCCAGCCGGGGGGTTGGCACTGAAGCTTTCTTT. Its protein is CASRGVGTEAFF.

This rearrangement joins TRBV28 to TRBJ2-1; 11 bases line up with TRBD2. This CDR3 has 16 amino acids. The V segment lost 3 bases and the J segment 0 bases; nucleotides outside the gene matches: 1. Germline CDR1 reads MDHEN; CDR2 reads SYDVKM. The CDR3 loop is CASSLTSGISYNEQFF. Written as DNA, the CDR3 is TGTGCCAGCAGTTTGACTAGCGGGATCTCCTACAATGAGCAGTTCTTC.

The chain joins TRBV7-2 to TRBJ2-1; 13 bases line up with TRBD2. V lost 5 bases to trimming and J lost 1 base; unmatched junction nucleotides: 5. The CDR3 extends over 17 amino acids. CDR1 and CDR2 (germline): SGHTA, FQGNSA. The CDR3 region has the DNA TGTGCCAGCAGCAGATGGACTAGCGGGGGTTCCTACAATGAGCAGTTCTTC. Translation: CASSRWTSGGSYNEQFF.

The J gene is TRBJ2-7, the V gene TRBV4-1; 9 bases map to TRBD1. CDR1 is MGHRA and CDR2 is YSYEKL in the germline V gene. The ends lost 1 base at V and 4 bases at J; junction bases unmatched: 8. This CDR3 spans 16 amino acids. The chain's CDR3 is CASSQGGGQGLYEQYF. The CDR3 DNA reads as TGCGCCAGCAGCCAAGGGGGTGGACAGGGGTTGTACGAGCAGTACTTC.

The CDR3 nucleotides are TGTGCCAGCAGCGTAGCTGGGGCGGGAGGGCGAAATGAGCAGTTCTTC. Residues: CASSVAGAGGRNEQFF. The J gene is TRBJ2-1, the V gene TRBV9, with TRBD2 matching over 9 bases. The germline CDR1 and CDR2 sequences are SGDLS and YYNGEE. This CDR3 contains 16 residues. V lost 0 bases and J lost 7; bases outside the gene matches: 8.

This clone was seen only once. The V gene is TRBV18, the J gene TRBJ1-1; 8 nucleotides align to TRBD1. The ends lost 0 bases at V and 7 bases at J; junction bases unmatched: 7. Germline CDR1 is KGHSH and CDR2 is LQKENI. This CDR3 has 15 amino acids. The CDR3 DNA sequence: TGTGCCAGCTCACCACCTACAGGGGGGGGAGGTGAAGCTTTCTTT. Translation: CASSPPTGGGGEAFF.

The sample holds one count of this clone. CDR3 bases: TGTGCCAGCAGTTCCGAGACTAGCGGGACAAAGCAGTTCTTC. It specifies CASSSETSGTKQFF. The chain employs TRBV27 and TRBJ2-1; 11 bases are shared with TRBD2. Per germline, CDR1 MNHEY and CDR2 SMNVEV (reference sequence). Germline trimming cut 4 bases from V and 11 bases from J; bases unmatched to any gene: 7. The CDR3 extends over 14 amino acids.

The chain recombines TRBV6-5 with TRBJ2-5, with 8 bases fitting TRBD2. Germline V CDR1 and CDR2: MNHEY, SVGAGI. This CDR3 region has 15 residues. J gave up 1 base and V 7 bases, and 8 bases lay outside the gene matches. Here the CDR3 DNA reads TGTGCCAGCAACCAAAAGCGGGGGCTCCAAGAGACCCAGTACTTC. This translates into CASNQKRGLQETQYF.

V usage is TRBV7-2 and J usage is TRBJ2-7, with 8 bases aligning to TRBD1. In germline, CDR1 is SGHTA, CDR2 FQGNSA. The CDR3 has 14 residues. The V segment lost 1 base and the J segment 7 bases; nucleotides outside the gene matches: 6. CDR3 residues: CASSLDQGAGEQYF. The CDR3 DNA follows: TGTGCCAGCAGCTTAGATCAGGGGGCAGGAGAGCAGTACTTC.

This clone has only one observation. This sequence joins TRBV7-2 and TRBJ2-1, with D tentatively TRBD2 (5 bases). The CDR3 has 15 amino acids. Germline-derived CDR1 and CDR2 are SGHTA and FQGNSA. The V end lost 4 bases, the J end lost 0 bases, and 10 bases lay between the germline ends. CDR3 nucleotide sequence: TGTGCCAGCAGCTACCGGACTTCCTCCTACAATGAGCAGTTCTTC. Translation: CASSYRTSSYNEQFF. The full variable domain, its missing parts supplied by reference TRBV7-2 and TRBJ2-1, is GAGVSQSPSNKVTEKGKDVELRCDPISGHTALYWYRQSLGQGLEFLIYFQGNSAPDKSGLPSDRFSAERTGGSVSTLTIQRTQQEDSAVYLCASSYRTSSYNEQFFGPGTRLTVL.

This clone was seen only once. The chain recombines TRBV25-1 with TRBJ1-2, with D uncertain. CDR1 is MGHDK, CDR2 SYGVNS, per germline. The CDR3 runs 15 residues. The V end was cut by 1 base, the J end by 4 bases, with 13 bases between. CDR3 sequence reads: CASSESGGSVYGYTF. The DNA for the CDR3 is TGTGCCAGCAGTGAATCGGGTGGATCGGTCTATGGCTACACCTTC.

This clone is a singleton in its sample. V usage is TRBV19 and J usage is TRBJ2-7; a possible D gene is TRBD1 (5 bases). Trimming cost V 3 bases and J 6 bases, with 12 bases left between them. Germline V gives CDR1 LNHDA, CDR2 SQIVND (reference sequence). The CDR3 is 13 residues long. DNA of the CDR3: TGTGCCAGTAGTATGACAGCCGCAGGCGAGCAGTACTTC. Amino acids: CASSMTAAGEQYF.

The chain couples TRBV10-3 to TRBJ2-7; 10 nucleotides match TRBD1. This CDR3 is built from 14 residues. Trimming took 4 bases from V and 5 from J; bases not matched to a gene: 5. The germline gives CDR1 ENHRY, CDR2 SYGVKD. Here the CDR3 DNA reads TGTGCCATCAGTGGACAGGGGGCTTCCAACGAGCAGTACTTC. Encoded protein: CAISGQGASNEQYF.

The table lists this clone with a count of one. This chain connects TRBV6-6 to TRBJ2-7, with 9 bases aligning to TRBD2. CDR1 MNHNY and CDR2 SVGAGI come from the germline V gene (reference sequence). The CDR3 is 15 amino acids. Germline trimming cut 2 bases from V and 4 bases from J; bases unmatched to any gene: 6. The DNA for the CDR3 is TGTGCCAGCAGTTACGGCGGACTAGCGCAGTACGAGCAGTACTTC. It specifies CASSYGGLAQYEQYF.

The chain employs TRBV19 and TRBJ2-3; 9 positions match TRBD2. The ends lost 2 bases at V and 1 base at J; junction bases unmatched: 4. This CDR3 is 16 amino acids long. From germline, CDR1 is LNHDA and CDR2 SQIVND (reference sequence). The CDR3 DNA reads as TGTGCCAGTAGTATATGGGCTAGCGGGGGCACAGATACGCAGTATTTT. Translating gives CASSIWASGGTDTQYF.

The CDR3 DNA is TGTGCCAGCAGCTTAGGGACTAGCGGGACGAACGAGCAGTACTTC. Translating it yields CASSLGTSGTNEQYF. The chain employs TRBV7-6 and TRBJ2-7, with 12 bases lining up with TRBD2. Germline-derived CDR1 and CDR2 are SGHVS and FNYEAQ. The CDR3 loop spans 15 amino acids. V gave up 1 base and J gave up 5 bases; unmatched junction bases: 3.

The V gene is TRBV7-6, the J gene TRBJ2-1, with 9 bases identical to TRBD2. Germline CDR1 SGHVS, CDR2 FNYEAQ. The CDR3 consists of 15 residues. V shed 1 base, J shed 8 bases, and the junction held 6 bases outside the gene matches. CDR3 region: CASSLGLAGTDEQFF. CDR3 DNA: TGTGCCAGCAGCTTAGGGCTAGCGGGAACGGATGAGCAGTTCTTC.

The V gene is TRBV5-1, the J gene TRBJ2-7; 8 bases are a match to TRBD2. The CDR3 sequence is 16 residues long. Germline assignment: CDR1 SGHRS and CDR2 YFSETQ. V dropped 0 bases and J dropped 0; count of bases not matched to a gene: 5. The CDR3 bases are TGCGCCAGCAGCTTGGGCCTAGCGGGTAACTCCTACGAGCAGTACTTC. It is translated as CASSLGLAGNSYEQYF.

The chain employs TRBV19 and TRBJ2-5; 7 nucleotides match TRBD1. Trimming removed 4 bases from V and 4 bases from J; junction bases left unmatched: 3. Germline CDR1 reads LNHDA; CDR2 reads SQIVND (reference sequence). The CDR3 is 13 residues long. This CDR3 reads CASSKNRGETQYF. The DNA for the CDR3 is TGTGCCAGTAGTAAGAACAGGGGAGAGACCCAGTACTTC.

In its sample, this clone was seen a few times. This rearrangement joins TRBV19 to TRBJ2-5; D call uncertain. CDR1 is LNHDA, CDR2 SQIVND, per germline (reference sequence). The CDR3 extends over 13 amino acids. V was shortened by 5 bases and J by 5 bases, with 12 bases between the two germline ends. This CDR3 is CASSPRRMETQYF. CDR3 bases: TGTGCCAGTAGTCCTAGACGGATGGAGACCCAGTACTTC.